Listed below are T cell receptor beta chains from one sample, sequenced in a study of blood T cell repertoires in COVID-19. Libraries were prepared by immunoSEQ multiplex PCR; TCRdb keeps only in-frame clonotypes and omits some of them. The sample consists of fewer than 35,000 clones, about 88% of them appearing once. The sample taken for sequencing was peripheral blood. The receptors were gathered from a man between 65 and 85 years old with active or convalescent COVID-19. Each CDR3 is given without its conserved first and last residue.

V gene	J gene	CDR3 protein
TRBV9	TRBJ2-2	ASSVELAGTGELF
TRBV15	TRBJ1-1	ATSITQGLLTEAF
TRBV6-5	TRBJ1-1	ASSLGQMNTEAF
TRBV7-8	TRBJ1-3	ASSLGGTYHSGNTIY
TRBV11-1	TRBJ1-2	ASSLGSRDYGYT
TRBV6-2/TRBV6-3	TRBJ1-5	ASSKAREPQH
TRBV7-3	TRBJ2-3	ASRLTSATDTQY
TRBV5-1	TRBJ2-2	ASSPRQGSSLTGELF
TRBV6-5	TRBJ1-1	ASSRTGSGNTEAF
TRBV5-6	TRBJ1-2	ASSLEVGGSEGYT
TRBV7-9	TRBJ2-2	ASSQRGGFTGELF
TRBV27	TRBJ2-2	ASSLAPRGSGASTGELF
TRBV5-4	TRBJ2-5	ASSLSGPGTQY
TRBV18	TRBJ2-5	ASSGDREETQY
TRBV7-9	TRBJ1-1	ASRSKDRFGDTEVAF
TRBV6-5	TRBJ2-1	ASSYSRSGDEQF
TRBV11-2	TRBJ2-2	ASSSGTSNTGELF
TRBV5-4	TRBJ1-1	ASSLTPTAGNTEAF
TRBV3-1/TRBV3-2	TRBJ2-3	ASSQNPGQGCTDTQY
TRBV11-3	TRBJ2-2	ASSLSGTNTGELF
TRBV2	TRBJ1-2	ASSDRSANYGYT
TRBV27	TRBJ1-2	ASRDLRTERLLNYGYT
TRBV29-1	TRBJ1-1	SVEDPQGVRAF
TRBV30	TRBJ2-2	AWREQANTGELF
TRBV11-2	TRBJ1-2	ASSLDSNYGYT
TRBV3-1/TRBV3-2	TRBJ2-3	ASRGAGLINTDTQY
TRBV10-3	TRBJ1-1	AISPGTGETEAF
TRBV27	TRBJ1-2	ASSFAGLSPQYGYT
TRBV5-1	TRBJ1-6	ASSLTPGQVDSPLH
TRBV6-6	TRBJ2-1	ASRTSGIGDEQF
TRBV27	TRBJ1-1	ASSGQGTEAF
TRBV5-4	TRBJ2-5	ASSLPGRGPETQY
TRBV5-4	TRBJ2-2	ASSQSRGASGELF
TRBV3-1/TRBV3-2	TRBJ2-3	ASSQDLAKGTDTQY
TRBV7-2	TRBJ2-7	ASSVLGGDHIPYEQY
TRBV4-1	TRBJ2-5	ASSQGDGRGQETQY
TRBV18	TRBJ2-2	ASSFIEGDTGELF
TRBV6-5	TRBJ1-1	ASSYATGGRTEAF
TRBV10-1	TRBJ2-3	ASRPGGTDTQY
TRBV29-1	TRBJ2-1	SVEGTADSYNEQF
TRBV11-2	TRBJ1-1	ASSPTFDRDDTEAF
TRBV7-8	TRBJ2-2	ASATRQGGTGELF
TRBV11-1	TRBJ2-5	ASSDGLAGGPD
TRBV12-3/TRBV12-4	TRBJ1-5	ASSLSGSQH
TRBV11-3	TRBJ2-1	ASSAPGQGALNEQF
TRBV25-1	TRBJ1-2	ASSDAGLNYGYT
TRBV7-6	TRBJ1-1	ASSLVGTAANTEAF
TRBV5-8	TRBJ2-5	ASSWSGTGETQY
TRBV29-1	TRBJ2-3	SVANTDTQY
TRBV3-1/TRBV3-2	TRBJ2-5	ASSQAPGTRGMTQY
TRBV5-1	TRBJ1-3	ASSPDTGTGNTIY
TRBV6-5	TRBJ1-5	ASSYSGGPNQPQH
TRBV4-3	TRBJ2-5	ASSKGVGQGYETQY
TRBV6-5	TRBJ1-2	ASIGGQGAVGYT
TRBV5-1	TRBJ2-3	ASSIIAGGTDTQY
TRBV11-2	TRBJ1-4	ASSLAGGQDNEKLF
TRBV7-2	TRBJ2-3	ASSLGGVRTDTQY
TRBV6-5	TRBJ2-3	ASSYRQFSSTDTQY
TRBV20-1	TRBJ2-7	SASRTSGSYEQY